These 2 T cell receptor beta chains share one sample of origin, sequenced in a study of T cells after yellow fever vaccination. TCRdb recomputed calls from the 5' RACE reads with MiXCR, one row per CDR3 protein. The sample gives some 560,000 distinct CDR3 sequences, about 15% of which show up once; approximately 15% is in the top ten. Sequenced material: PBMCs, taken around 5 days after the first yellow fever vaccination. Every receptor here comes from a man between 18 and 29 years old who received the YFV17D yellow fever vaccine.

This clonotype was recorded many times. Here the CDR3 reads CASSFQGLAEAFF. CDR3 sequence (DNA): TGTGCCAGCAGTTTCCAGGGCCTCGCTGAAGCTTTCTTT. The V gene is TRBV27, the J gene TRBJ1-1, with a weak D call TRBD1 (5 bases). V was cut by 3 bases and J by 6 bases, with 11 bases left in between. This CDR3 has 13 residues. From germline, CDR1 is MNHEY and CDR2 SMNVEV (reference sequence).

This chain uses TRBV18 with TRBJ2-7; 9 nucleotides match TRBD1. This CDR3 comprises 14 residues. Germline V lookup: CDR1 KGHSH, CDR2 LQKENI. The junction had 8 bases not matched to a gene; V was cut back by 6 bases and J by 5 bases. CDR3 DNA: TGTGCCAGCTCCCCGGGGGACAGGGACCACGAGCAGTACTTC. Translating gives CASSPGDRDHEQYF.